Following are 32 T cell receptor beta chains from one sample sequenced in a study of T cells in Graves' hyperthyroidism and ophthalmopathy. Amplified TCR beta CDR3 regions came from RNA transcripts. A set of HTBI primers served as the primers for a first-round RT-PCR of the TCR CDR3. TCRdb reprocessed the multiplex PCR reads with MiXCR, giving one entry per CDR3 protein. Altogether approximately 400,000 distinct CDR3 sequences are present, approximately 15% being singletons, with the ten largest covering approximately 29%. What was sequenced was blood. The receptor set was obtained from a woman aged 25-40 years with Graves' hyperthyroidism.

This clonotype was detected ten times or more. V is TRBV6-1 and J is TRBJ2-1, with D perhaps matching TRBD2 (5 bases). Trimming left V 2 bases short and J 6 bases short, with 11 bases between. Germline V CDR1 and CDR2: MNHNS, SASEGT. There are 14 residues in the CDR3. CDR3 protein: CASSERSGSNEQFF. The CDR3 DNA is TGTGCCAGCAGTGAACGGTCGGGATCCAATGAGCAGTTCTTC.

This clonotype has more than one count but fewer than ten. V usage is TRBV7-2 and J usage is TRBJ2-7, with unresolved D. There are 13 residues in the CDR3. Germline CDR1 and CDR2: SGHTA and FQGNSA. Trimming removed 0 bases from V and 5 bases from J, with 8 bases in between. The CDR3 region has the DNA TGTGCCAGCAGCTTAGCGTGGCAAAACGAGCAGTACTTC. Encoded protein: CASSLAWQNEQYF.

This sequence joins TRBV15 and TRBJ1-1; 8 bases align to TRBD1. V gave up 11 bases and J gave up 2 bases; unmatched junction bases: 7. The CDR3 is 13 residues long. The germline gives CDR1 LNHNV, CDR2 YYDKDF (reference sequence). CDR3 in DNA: TGTGCCGGGGCGGACAGGGTAAACACTGAAGCTTTCTTT. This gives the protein CAGADRVNTEAFF.

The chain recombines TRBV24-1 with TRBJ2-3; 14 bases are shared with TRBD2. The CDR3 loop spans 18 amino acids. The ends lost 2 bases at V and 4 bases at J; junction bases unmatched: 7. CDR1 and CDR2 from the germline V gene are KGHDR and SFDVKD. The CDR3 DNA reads TGTGCCACCAGTGATTCCACGGGACTAGCGGGAGATGCAGATACGCAGTATTTT. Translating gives CATSDSTGLAGDADTQYF.

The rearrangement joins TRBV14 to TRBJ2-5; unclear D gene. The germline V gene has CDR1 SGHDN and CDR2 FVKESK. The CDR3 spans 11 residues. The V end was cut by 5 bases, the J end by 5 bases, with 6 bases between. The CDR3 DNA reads TGTGCCAGCAGCATAAAGGAGACCCAGTACTTC. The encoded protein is CASSIKETQYF.

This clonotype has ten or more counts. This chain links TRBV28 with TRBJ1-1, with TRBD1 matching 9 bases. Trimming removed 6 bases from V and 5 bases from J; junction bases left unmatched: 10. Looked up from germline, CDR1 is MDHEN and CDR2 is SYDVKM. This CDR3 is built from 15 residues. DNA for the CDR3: TGTGCCAGCAGAAGAGTACAGGGGGCTTTAACTGAAGCTTTCTTT. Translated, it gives CASRRVQGALTEAFF.

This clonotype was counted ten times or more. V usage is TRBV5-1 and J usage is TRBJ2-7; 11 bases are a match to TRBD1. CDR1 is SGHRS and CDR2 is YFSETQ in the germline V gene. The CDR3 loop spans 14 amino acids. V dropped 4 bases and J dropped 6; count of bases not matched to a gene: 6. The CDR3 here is CASSKGQGVGEQYF. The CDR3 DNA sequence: TGCGCCAGCAGCAAGGGACAGGGGGTCGGCGAGCAGTACTTC. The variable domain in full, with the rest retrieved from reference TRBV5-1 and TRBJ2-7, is KAGVTQTPRYLIKTRGQQVTLSCSPISGHRSVSWYQQTPGQGLQFLFEYFSETQRNKGNFPGRFSGRQFSNSRSEMNVSTLELGDSALYLCASSKGQGVGEQYFGPGTRLTVT.

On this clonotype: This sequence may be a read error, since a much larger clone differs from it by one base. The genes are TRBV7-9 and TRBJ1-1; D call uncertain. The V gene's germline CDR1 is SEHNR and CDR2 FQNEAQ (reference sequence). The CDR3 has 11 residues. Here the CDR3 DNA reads TGTGTCAGCAGCTTTCACACTGAAGCTTTCTTT. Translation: CVSSFHTEAFF.

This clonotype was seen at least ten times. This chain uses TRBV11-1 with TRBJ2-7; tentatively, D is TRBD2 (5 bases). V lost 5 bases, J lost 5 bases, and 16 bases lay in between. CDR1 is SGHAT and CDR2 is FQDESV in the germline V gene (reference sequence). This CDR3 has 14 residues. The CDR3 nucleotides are TGTGCCAGCAGCACTCTAGCAAGCAAGGACGAGCAGTACTTC. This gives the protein CASSTLASKDEQYF.

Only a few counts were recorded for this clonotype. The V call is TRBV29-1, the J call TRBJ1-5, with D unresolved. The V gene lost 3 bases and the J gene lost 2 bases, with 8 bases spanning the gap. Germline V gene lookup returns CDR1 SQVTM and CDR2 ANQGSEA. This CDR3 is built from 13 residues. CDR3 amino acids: CSVDSGGNQPQHF. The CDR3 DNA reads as TGCAGCGTTGACAGTGGGGGCAATCAGCCCCAGCATTTT.

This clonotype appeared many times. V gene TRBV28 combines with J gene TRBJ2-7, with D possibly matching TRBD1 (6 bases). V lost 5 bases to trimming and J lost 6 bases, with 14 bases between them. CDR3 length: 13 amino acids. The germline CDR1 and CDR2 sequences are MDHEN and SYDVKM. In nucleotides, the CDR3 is TGTGCCAGCAGTCTGACAGGTCCGGGCGAGCAGTACTTC. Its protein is CASSLTGPGEQYF.

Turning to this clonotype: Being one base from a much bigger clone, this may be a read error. The CDR3 reads CASSLGRDNGQFF. CDR3 in DNA: TGCGCCAGCAGCTTGGGGAGGGACAATGGGCAGTTCTTC. The rearrangement uses TRBV5-1 and TRBJ2-1, with D possibly being TRBD1 or TRBD2 (6 bases each). The CDR3 sequence is 13 residues long. Germline V gives CDR1 SGHRS, CDR2 YFSETQ.

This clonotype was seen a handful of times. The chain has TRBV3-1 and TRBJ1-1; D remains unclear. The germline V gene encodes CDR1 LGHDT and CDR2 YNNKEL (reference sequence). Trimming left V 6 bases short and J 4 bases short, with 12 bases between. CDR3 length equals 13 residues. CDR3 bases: TGTGCCAGCAGAGAGGTCGGTAGCACTGAAGCTTTCTTT. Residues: CASREVGSTEAFF. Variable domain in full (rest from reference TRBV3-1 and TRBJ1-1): DTAVSQTPKYLVTQMGNDKSIKCEQNLGHDTMYWYKQDSKKFLKIMFSYNNKELIINETVPNRFSPKSPDKAHLNLHINSLELGDSAVYFCASREVGSTEAFFGQGTRLTVV.

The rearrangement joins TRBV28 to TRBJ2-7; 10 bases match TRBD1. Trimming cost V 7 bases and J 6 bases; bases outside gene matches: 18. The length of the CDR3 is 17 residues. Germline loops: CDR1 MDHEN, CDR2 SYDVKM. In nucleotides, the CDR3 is TGTGCCAGCAACCAACAAGGCAGGGGGACAGGGGTCGTCGAGCAGTACTTC. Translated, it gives CASNQQGRGTGVVEQYF.

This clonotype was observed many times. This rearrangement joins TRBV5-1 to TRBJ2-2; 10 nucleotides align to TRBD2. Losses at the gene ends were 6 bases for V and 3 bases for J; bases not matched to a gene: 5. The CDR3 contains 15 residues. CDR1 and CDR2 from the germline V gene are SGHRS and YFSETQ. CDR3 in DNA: TGCGCCAGCACATTAGCGGGAGGAGACACCGGGGAGCTGTTTTTT. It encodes CASTLAGGDTGELFF.

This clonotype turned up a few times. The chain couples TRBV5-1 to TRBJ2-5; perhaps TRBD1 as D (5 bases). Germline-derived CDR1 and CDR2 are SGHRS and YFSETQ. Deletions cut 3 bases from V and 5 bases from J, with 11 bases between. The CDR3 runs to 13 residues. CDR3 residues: CASSSQGSETQYF. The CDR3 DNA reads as TGCGCCAGCAGCTCGCAGGGTTCGGAGACCCAGTACTTC.

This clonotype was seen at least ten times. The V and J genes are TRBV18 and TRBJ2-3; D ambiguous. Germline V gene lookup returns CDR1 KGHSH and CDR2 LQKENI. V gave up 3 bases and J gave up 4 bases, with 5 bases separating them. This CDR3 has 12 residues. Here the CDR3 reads CASSPGSDTQYF. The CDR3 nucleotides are TGTGCCAGCTCACCTGGGTCAGATACGCAGTATTTT.

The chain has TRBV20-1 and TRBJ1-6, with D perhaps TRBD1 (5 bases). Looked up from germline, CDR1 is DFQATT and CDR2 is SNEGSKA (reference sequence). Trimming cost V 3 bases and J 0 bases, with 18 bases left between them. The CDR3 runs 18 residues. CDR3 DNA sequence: TGCAGTGCTAGCGGCGACAGAGGATTAAGCTCCTATAATTCACCCCTCCACTTT. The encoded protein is CSASGDRGLSSYNSPLHF.

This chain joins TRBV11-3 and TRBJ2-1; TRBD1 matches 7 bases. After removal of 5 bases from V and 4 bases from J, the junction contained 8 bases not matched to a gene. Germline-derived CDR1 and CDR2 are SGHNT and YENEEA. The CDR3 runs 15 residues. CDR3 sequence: CASSPRGGGYNEQFF. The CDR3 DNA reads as TGTGCCAGCAGCCCCAGAGGGGGCGGGTACAATGAGCAGTTCTTC.

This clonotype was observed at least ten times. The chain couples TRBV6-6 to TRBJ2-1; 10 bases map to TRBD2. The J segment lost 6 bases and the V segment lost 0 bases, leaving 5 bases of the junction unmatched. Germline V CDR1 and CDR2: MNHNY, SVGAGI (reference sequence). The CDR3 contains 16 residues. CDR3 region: CASSYSSGRAGNEQFF. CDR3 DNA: TGTGCCAGCAGTTACTCCAGCGGGAGGGCCGGCAATGAGCAGTTCTTC.

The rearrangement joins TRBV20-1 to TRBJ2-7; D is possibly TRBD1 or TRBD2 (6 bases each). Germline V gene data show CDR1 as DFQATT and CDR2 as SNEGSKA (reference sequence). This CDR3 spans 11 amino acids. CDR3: CRVGGIYEQYF. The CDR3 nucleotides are TGCAGGGTGGGGGGCATCTACGAGCAGTACTTC.

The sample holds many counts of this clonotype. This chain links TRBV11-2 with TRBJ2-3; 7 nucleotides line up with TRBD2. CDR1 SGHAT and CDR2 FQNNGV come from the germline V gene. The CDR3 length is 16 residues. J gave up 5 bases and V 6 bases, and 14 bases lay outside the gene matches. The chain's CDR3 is CASRRSRSSGLDTQYF. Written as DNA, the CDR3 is TGTGCCAGCAGGAGGAGTCGGTCTAGCGGATTAGATACGCAGTATTTT.

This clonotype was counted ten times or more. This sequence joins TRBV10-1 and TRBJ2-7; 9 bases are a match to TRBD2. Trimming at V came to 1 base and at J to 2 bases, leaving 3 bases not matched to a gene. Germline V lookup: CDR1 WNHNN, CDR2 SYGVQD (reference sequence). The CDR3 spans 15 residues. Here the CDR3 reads CASSEWTSATYEQYF. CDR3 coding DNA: TGCGCCAGCAGTGAGTGGACTAGCGCAACCTACGAGCAGTACTTC.

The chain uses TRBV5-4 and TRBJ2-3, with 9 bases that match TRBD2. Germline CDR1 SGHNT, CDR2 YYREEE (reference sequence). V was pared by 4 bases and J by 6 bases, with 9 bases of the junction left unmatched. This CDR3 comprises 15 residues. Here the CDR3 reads CASSPPVAGGDTQYF. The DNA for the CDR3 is TGTGCCAGCAGCCCCCCGGTGGCGGGAGGGGATACGCAGTATTTT.

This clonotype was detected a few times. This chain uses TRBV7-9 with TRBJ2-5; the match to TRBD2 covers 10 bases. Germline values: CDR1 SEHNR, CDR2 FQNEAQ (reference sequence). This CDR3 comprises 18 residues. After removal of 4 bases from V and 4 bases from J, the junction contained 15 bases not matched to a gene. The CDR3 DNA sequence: TGTGCCAGCAGCTCGATTTCCGCGAGCGGGAGGGCCACAGAGACCCAGTACTTC. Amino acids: CASSSISASGRATETQYF.

The CDR3: CASSRRTATSGYTF. CDR3 nucleotides: TGTGCCAGCAGTAGACGGACAGCCACGAGTGGCTACACCTTC. V usage is TRBV6-1 and J usage is TRBJ1-2, with D perhaps TRBD1 (6 bases). CDR3 size: 14 residues. V gave up 5 bases and J gave up 7 bases, with 17 bases separating them. In germline, CDR1 is MNHNS, CDR2 SASEGT.

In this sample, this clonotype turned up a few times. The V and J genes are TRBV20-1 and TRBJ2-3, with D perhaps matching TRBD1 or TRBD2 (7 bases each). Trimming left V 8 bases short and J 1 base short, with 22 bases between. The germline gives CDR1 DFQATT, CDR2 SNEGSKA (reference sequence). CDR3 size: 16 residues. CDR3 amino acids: CSIEKGAGAGTDTQYF. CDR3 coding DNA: TGCAGTATCGAAAAGGGGGCGGGAGCGGGCACAGATACGCAGTATTTT.

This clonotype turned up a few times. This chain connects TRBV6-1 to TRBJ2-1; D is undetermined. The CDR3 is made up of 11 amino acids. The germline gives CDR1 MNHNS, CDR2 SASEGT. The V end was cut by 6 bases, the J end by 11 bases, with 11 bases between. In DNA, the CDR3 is TGTGCCAGCAGCCCGCTAGATCAGCAGTTCTTC. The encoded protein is CASSPLDQQFF.

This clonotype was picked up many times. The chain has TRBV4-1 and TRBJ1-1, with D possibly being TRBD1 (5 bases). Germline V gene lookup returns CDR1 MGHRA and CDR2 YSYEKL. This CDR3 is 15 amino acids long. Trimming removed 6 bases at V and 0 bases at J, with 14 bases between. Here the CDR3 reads CASRSLQGLNTEAFF. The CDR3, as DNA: TGCGCCAGCAGATCTCTGCAGGGCTTGAACACTGAAGCTTTCTTT.

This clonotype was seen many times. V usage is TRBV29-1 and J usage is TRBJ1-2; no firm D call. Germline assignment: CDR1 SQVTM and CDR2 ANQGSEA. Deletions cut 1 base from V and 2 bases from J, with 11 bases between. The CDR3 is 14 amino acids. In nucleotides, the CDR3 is TGCAGCGTTGAAGTGGGGTCACAGAACTATGGCTACACCTTC. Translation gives CSVEVGSQNYGYTF.

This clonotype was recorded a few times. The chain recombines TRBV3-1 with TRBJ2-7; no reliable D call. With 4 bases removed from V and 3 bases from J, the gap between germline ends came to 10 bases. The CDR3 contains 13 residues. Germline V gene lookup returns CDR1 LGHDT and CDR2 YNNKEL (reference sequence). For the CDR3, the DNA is TGTGCCAGCAGCCCCTCAACTAACTACGAGCAGTACTTC. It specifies CASSPSTNYEQYF.

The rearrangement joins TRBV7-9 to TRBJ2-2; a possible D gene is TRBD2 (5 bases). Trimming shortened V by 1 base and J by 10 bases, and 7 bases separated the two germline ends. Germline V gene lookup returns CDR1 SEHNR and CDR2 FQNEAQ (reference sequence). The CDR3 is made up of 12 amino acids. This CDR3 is CASSLEREELFF. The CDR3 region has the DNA TGTGCCAGCAGCTTAGAACGGGAGGAGCTGTTTTTT.